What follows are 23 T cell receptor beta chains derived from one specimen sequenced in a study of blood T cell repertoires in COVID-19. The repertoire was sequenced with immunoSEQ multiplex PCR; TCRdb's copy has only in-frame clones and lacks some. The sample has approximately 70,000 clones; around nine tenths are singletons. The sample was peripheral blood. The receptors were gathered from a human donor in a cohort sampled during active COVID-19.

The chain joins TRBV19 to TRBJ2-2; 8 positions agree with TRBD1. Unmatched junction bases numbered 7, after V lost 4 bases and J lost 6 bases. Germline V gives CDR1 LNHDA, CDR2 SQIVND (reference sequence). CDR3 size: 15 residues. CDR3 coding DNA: TGTGCCAGTAGTACTTGGACAGGGAGTTCCGGGGAGCTGTTTTTT. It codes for CASSTWTGSSGELFF.

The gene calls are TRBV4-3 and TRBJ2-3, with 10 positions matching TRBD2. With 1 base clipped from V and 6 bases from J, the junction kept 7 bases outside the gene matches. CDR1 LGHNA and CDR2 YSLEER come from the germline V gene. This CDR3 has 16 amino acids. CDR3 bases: TGCGCCAGCAGCCAAGGTCGGACTAGCGGTCGGGATACGCAGTATTTT. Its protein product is CASSQGRTSGRDTQYF.

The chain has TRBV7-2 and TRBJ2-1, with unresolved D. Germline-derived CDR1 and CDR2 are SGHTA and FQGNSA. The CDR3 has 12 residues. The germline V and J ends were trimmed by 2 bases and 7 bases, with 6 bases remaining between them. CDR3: CASSLISNEQFF. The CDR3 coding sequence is TGTGCCAGCAGCTTAATCTCGAATGAGCAGTTCTTC.

Here the CDR3 reads CASSIVQLAGSYNEQFF. CDR3 nucleotide sequence: TGTGCCAGTAGTATAGTCCAACTAGCGGGCTCCTACAATGAGCAGTTCTTC. The rearrangement joins TRBV19 to TRBJ2-1, with 9 bases fitting TRBD2. The CDR3 covers 17 residues. The trim removed 1 base at V and 0 bases at J, leaving 4 bases unmatched. In germline, CDR1 is LNHDA, CDR2 SQIVND (reference sequence). Full variable domain (missing parts from reference TRBV19 and TRBJ2-1): DGGITQSPKYLFRKEGQNVTLSCEQNLNHDAMYWYRQDPGQGLRLIYYSQIVNDFQKGDIAEGYSVSREKKESFPLTVTSAQKNPTAFYLCASSIVQLAGSYNEQFFGPGTRLTVL.

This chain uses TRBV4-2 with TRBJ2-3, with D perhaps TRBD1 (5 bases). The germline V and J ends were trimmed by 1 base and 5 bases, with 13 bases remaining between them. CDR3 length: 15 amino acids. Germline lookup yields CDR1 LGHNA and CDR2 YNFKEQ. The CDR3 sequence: CASSQVRQNLDTQYF. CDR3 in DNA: TGTGCCAGCAGCCAAGTCAGACAGAACCTAGATACGCAGTATTTT.

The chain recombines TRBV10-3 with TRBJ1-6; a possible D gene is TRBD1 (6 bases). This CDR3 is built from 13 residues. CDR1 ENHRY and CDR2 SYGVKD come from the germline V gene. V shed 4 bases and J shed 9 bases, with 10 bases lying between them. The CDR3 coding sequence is TGTGCCATCAGTGCAGGGGCAAGTTCACCCCTCCACTTT. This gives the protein CAISAGASSPLHF.

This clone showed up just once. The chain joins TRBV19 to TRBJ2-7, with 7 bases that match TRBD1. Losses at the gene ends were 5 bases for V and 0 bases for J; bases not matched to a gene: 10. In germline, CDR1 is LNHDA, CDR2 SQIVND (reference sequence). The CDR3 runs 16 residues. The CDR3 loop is CASSEQGIGSSYEQYF. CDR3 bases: TGTGCCAGTAGTGAACAGGGGATTGGGAGCTCCTACGAGCAGTACTTC.

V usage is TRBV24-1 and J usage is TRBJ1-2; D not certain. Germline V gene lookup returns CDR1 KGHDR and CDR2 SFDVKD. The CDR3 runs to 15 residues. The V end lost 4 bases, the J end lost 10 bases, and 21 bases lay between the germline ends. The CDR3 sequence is CATSDNASPYPLYTF. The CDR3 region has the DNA TGTGCCACCAGTGACAATGCAAGTCCCTATCCCCTCTACACCTTC.

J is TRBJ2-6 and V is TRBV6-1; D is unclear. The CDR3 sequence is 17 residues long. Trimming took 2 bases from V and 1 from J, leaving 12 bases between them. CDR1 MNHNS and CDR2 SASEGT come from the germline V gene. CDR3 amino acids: CASSESSRVSGANVLTF. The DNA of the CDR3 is TGTGCCAGCAGTGAAAGTTCAAGAGTTTCTGGGGCCAACGTCCTGACTTTC.

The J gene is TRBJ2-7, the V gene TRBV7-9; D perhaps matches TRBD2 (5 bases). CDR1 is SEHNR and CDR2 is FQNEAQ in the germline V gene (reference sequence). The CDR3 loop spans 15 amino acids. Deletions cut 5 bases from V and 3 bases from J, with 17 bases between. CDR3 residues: CASSPLASSRYEQYF. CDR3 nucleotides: TGTGCCAGCAGCCCGCTGGCTAGCAGCCGCTACGAGCAGTACTTC.

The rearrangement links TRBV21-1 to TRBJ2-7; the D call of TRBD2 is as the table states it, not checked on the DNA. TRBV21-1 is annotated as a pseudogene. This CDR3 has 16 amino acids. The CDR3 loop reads CASSKGRGGPYYEQYF. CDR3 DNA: TGTGCCAGCAGCAAAGGTCGCGGGGGACCCTACTACGAGCAGTACTTC.

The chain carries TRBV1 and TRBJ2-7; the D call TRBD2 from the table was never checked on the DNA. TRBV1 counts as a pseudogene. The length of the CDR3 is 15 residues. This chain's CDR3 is CTSSELAGRPWEQYF. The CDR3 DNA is TGCACCAGCAGCGAACTAGCGGGACGCCCCTGGGAGCAGTACTTC.

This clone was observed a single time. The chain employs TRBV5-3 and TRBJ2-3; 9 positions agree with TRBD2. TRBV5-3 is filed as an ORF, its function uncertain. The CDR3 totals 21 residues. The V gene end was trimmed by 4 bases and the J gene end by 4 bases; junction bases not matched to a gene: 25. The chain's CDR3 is CARSLPHFYSGSSSRPDTQYF. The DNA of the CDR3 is TGTGCCAGAAGCCTCCCTCATTTCTATAGCGGGAGCAGTAGTAGACCAGATACGCAGTATTTT.

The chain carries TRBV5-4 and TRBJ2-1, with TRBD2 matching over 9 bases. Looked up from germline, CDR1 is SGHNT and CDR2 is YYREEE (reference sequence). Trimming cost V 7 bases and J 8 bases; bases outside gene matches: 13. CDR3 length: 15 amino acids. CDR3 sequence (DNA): TGTGCCAGCCTCCGGGGACTAGCCCCATCGGATGAGCAGTTCTTC. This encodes CASLRGLAPSDEQFF.

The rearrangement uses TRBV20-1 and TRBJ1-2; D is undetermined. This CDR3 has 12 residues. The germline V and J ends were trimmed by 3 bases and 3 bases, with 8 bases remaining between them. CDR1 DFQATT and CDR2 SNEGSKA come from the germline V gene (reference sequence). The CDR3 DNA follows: TGCAGTGCTAGTCGGCGGGACTATGGCTACACCTTC. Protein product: CSASRRDYGYTF.

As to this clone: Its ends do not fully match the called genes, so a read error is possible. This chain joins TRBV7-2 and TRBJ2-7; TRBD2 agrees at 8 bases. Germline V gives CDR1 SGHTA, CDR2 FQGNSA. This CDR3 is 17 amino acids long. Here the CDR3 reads CASSLGSWVREGFSEHF. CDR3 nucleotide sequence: TGTGCCAGCAGCTTAGGGAGTTGGGTACGGGAGGGTTTTTCAGAGCACTTC.

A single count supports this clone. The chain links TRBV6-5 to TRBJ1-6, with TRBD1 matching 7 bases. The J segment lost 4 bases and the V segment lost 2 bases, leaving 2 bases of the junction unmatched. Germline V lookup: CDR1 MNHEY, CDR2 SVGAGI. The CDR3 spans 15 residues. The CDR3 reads CASSYTGAYNSPLHF. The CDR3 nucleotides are TGTGCCAGCAGTTACACAGGGGCTTATAATTCACCCCTCCACTTT.

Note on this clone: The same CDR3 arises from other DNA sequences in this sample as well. CDR3 residues: CASSQEGGRTGELFF. CDR3 sequence (DNA): TGCGCCAGCAGCCAGGAGGGTGGGCGGACCGGGGAGCTGTTTTTT. The rearrangement joins TRBV4-3 to TRBJ2-2; D is perhaps TRBD2 (6 bases). Germline V CDR1 and CDR2: LGHNA, YSLEER. V gave up 3 bases and J gave up 5 bases, with 13 bases separating them. The CDR3 covers 15 residues.

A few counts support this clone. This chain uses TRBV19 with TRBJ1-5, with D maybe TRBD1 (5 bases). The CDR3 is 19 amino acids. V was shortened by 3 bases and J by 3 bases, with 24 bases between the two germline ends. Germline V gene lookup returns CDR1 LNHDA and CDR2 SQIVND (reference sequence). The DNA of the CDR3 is TGTGCCAGTAGTATGAAATCGCGGGGAGTGGGACCTGACAATCAGCCCCAGCATTTT. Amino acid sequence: CASSMKSRGVGPDNQPQHF. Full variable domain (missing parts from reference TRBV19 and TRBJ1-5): DGGITQSPKYLFRKEGQNVTLSCEQNLNHDAMYWYRQDPGQGLRLIYYSQIVNDFQKGDIAEGYSVSREKKESFPLTVTSAQKNPTAFYLCASSMKSRGVGPDNQPQHFGDGTRLSIL.

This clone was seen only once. The CDR3 DNA reads TGTGCCAGCAGCGTAGGGGCAGGGGGCTTGGGCTCTGGGGCCAACGTCCTGACTTTC. It is translated as CASSVGAGGLGSGANVLTF. The chain recombines TRBV9 with TRBJ2-6; TRBD1 matches at 8 bases. Germline loops: CDR1 SGDLS, CDR2 YYNGEE. The CDR3 has 19 residues. The V segment lost 0 bases and the J segment 0 bases; nucleotides outside the gene matches: 8.

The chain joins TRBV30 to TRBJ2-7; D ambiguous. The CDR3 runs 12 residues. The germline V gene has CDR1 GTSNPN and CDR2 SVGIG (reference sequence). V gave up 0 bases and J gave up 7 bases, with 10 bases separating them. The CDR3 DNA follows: TGTGCCTGGAGTGTGCTCTCTAGAGAGCAGTACTTC. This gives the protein CAWSVLSREQYF. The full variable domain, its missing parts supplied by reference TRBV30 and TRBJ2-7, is SQTIHQWPATLVQPVGSPLSLECTVEGTSNPNLYWYRQAAGRGLQLLFYSVGIGQISSEVPQNLSASRPQDRQFILSSKKLLLSDSGFYLCAWSVLSREQYFGPGTRLTVT.

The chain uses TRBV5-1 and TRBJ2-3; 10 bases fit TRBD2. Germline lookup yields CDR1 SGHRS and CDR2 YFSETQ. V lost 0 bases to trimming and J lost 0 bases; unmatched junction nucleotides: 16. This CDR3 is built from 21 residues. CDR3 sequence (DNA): TGCGCCAGCAGCTTGGTGGGGGCTAGCGGGAGACCTTCGTCAAGCACAGATACGCAGTATTTT. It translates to CASSLVGASGRPSSSTDTQYF.

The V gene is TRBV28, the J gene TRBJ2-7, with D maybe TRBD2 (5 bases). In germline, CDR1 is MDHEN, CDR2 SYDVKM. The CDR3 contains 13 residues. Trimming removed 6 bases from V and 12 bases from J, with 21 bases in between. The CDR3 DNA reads TGTGCCAGCAGCAGACCCCGAGGGCTACGAGGGTACTTC. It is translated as CASSRPRGLRGYF. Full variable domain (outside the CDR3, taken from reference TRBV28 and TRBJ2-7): DVKVTQSSRYLVKRTGEKVFLECVQDMDHENMFWYRQDPGLGLRLIYFSYDVKMKEKGDIPEGYSVSREKKERFSLILESASTNQTSMYLCASSRPRGLRGYFGPGTRLTVT.